Presented here are 17 T cell receptor beta chains from one specimen sequenced in a study of CD8 T cells in ankylosing spondylitis. TCRdb itself ran the 5' RACE reads through MiXCR, one entry per CDR3 protein. Altogether around 39,000 distinct CDR3 sequences are present, approximately 15% being singletons, with the ten largest covering 45%. The sequenced material came from blood. All receptors come from a male donor with ankylosing spondylitis or in good health (not recorded which).

There are a few counts of this clonotype. The chain recombines TRBV20-1 with TRBJ2-3; 7 nucleotides agree with TRBD2. Germline V lookup: CDR1 DFQATT, CDR2 SNEGSKA (reference sequence). CDR3 length equals 14 residues. The V gene end was trimmed by 4 bases and the J gene end by 1 base; junction bases not matched to a gene: 5. CDR3 loop: CSAIGTSGTDTQYF. CDR3 nucleotide sequence: TGCAGTGCTATAGGAACTAGCGGCACAGATACGCAGTATTTT.

This chain joins TRBV9 and TRBJ2-1, with D tentatively TRBD1 or TRBD2 (5 bases each). This CDR3 region has 15 residues. Germline V gene sequence: CDR1 SGDLS, CDR2 YYNGEE. Between the trimmed V and J ends, which lost 3 bases and 9 bases, there was a span of 19 bases. The CDR3 DNA is TGTGCCAGCAGCGCTCGGATGGTTTACGGGGCTGAGCAGTTCTTC. It codes for CASSARMVYGAEQFF.

Note on this clonotype: The junction does not match germline at one end; this may be a read error. The chain couples TRBV28 to TRBJ2-1, with D maybe TRBD1 (6 bases). In germline, CDR1 is MDHEN, CDR2 SYDVKM. This CDR3 spans 14 amino acids. The CDR3 region is CASNQDSHYDEQFF. CDR3 bases: TGTGCCAGCAATCAGGACAGCCACTACGATGAGCAGTTCTTC.

The V call is TRBV11-1, the J call TRBJ2-3; either TRBD1 or TRBD2 may supply D (5 bases each). The CDR3 has 13 amino acids. Between the trimmed V and J ends, which lost 5 bases and 6 bases, there was a span of 12 bases. Germline loops: CDR1 SGHAT, CDR2 FQDESV (reference sequence). The CDR3 sequence is CASSMNRRDTQYF. The CDR3 DNA reads TGTGCCAGCAGCATGAACAGGAGGGATACGCAGTATTTT.

V usage is TRBV12-3 or TRBV12-4 and J usage is TRBJ2-2; D remains ambiguous. V lost 2 bases and J lost 3, with 10 bases in between. The CDR3 has 15 amino acids. This CDR3 reads CASSLLRQYTGELFF. CDR3 nucleotides: TGTGCCAGCAGTTTATTGCGGCAGTACACCGGGGAGCTGTTTTTT.

The genes are TRBV9 and TRBJ2-2; no clear D. Trimming removed 0 bases at V and 6 bases at J, with 3 bases between. From germline, CDR1 is SGDLS and CDR2 YYNGEE. The CDR3 sequence is 12 residues long. CDR3 nucleotides: TGTGCCAGCAGCGTAGATTCCGGGGAGCTGTTTTTT. It encodes CASSVDSGELFF.

This clonotype has only a few counts. J is TRBJ2-7 and V is TRBV28, with D unclear. CDR3 length: 12 residues. CDR1 and CDR2 from the germline V gene are MDHEN and SYDVKM. Trimming shortened V by 3 bases and J by 5 bases, and 8 bases separated the two germline ends. In DNA form, the CDR3 reads TGTGCCAGCAGTTTCGGGTTCAACGAGCAGTACTTC. It is translated as CASSFGFNEQYF.

This clonotype was observed a few times. The chain combines TRBV5-1 with TRBJ2-1; 7 bases are shared with TRBD2. Germline-derived CDR1 and CDR2 are SGHRS and YFSETQ. The CDR3 runs 16 residues. Trimming at V came to 0 bases and at J to 3 bases, leaving 6 bases not matched to a gene. In DNA, the CDR3 is TGCGCCAGCAGCTTGGGAGCGGGAATTGGCTACAATGAGCAGTTCTTC. This encodes CASSLGAGIGYNEQFF.

This clonotype occurred a few times. CDR3 sequence reads: CSVGLAETQYF. The CDR3 DNA reads as TGCAGCGTGGGACTTGCGGAGACCCAGTACTTC. J is TRBJ2-5 and V is TRBV29-1; tentatively, D is TRBD2 (6 bases). The CDR3 extends over 11 amino acids. Germline V lookup: CDR1 SQVTM, CDR2 ANQGSEA. V lost 6 bases and J lost 5, with 10 bases in between.

The chain has TRBV5-1 and TRBJ2-2; no clear D. There are 12 residues in the CDR3. The V gene lost 0 bases and the J gene lost 8 bases, with 5 bases spanning the gap. The germline gives CDR1 SGHRS, CDR2 YFSETQ. CDR3 coding DNA: TGCGCCAGCAGCTTGGCGGAAGGGGAGCTGTTTTTT. Translation: CASSLAEGELFF.

The chain has TRBV4-1 and TRBJ2-2; D remains ambiguous. Germline V CDR1 and CDR2: MGHRA, YSYEKL. CDR3 length equals 13 residues. V dropped 6 bases and J dropped 6 bases, with 11 bases sitting between them. This CDR3 reads CASSQRGAGELFF. In DNA form, the CDR3 reads TGCGCCAGCAGTCAACGAGGCGCCGGGGAGCTGTTTTTT.

The V call is TRBV6-2 or TRBV6-3, the J call TRBJ2-3; the D call may be TRBD1 or TRBD2 (5 bases each). V shed 7 bases and J shed 0 bases, with 14 bases lying between them. Per germline, CDR1 MNHEY and CDR2 SVGEGT. The CDR3 spans 15 residues. CDR3 in amino acids: CASKRRGTSTDTQYF. The CDR3 DNA sequence: TGTGCCAGCAAGAGGCGAGGGACCAGCACAGATACGCAGTATTTT.

This chain uses TRBV3-1 with TRBJ2-3; D perhaps matches TRBD2 (5 bases). In germline, CDR1 is LGHDT, CDR2 YNNKEL (reference sequence). The CDR3 totals 12 residues. V lost 6 bases and J 5 bases, leaving 9 bases between the germline ends. CDR3 residues: CASSPEEDTQYF. CDR3 sequence (DNA): TGTGCCAGCAGTCCGGAGGAAGATACGCAGTATTTT.

The chain carries TRBV12-3 or TRBV12-4 and TRBJ1-4; no reliable D call. The CDR3 runs to 15 residues. V lost 5 bases and J lost 0, with 10 bases in between. CDR3 protein: CASSRTQPTNEKLFF. CDR3 in DNA: TGTGCCAGCAGTCGGACGCAGCCAACTAATGAAAAACTGTTTTTT.

This clonotype was found a few times. The rearrangement uses TRBV20-1 and TRBJ2-7; D ambiguous. This CDR3 spans 13 amino acids. CDR1 and CDR2 from the germline V gene are DFQATT and SNEGSKA (reference sequence). V was pared by 0 bases and J by 4 bases, with 10 bases between. The CDR3, as DNA: TGCAGTGCTAGAGATCCTGACCAATACGAGCAGTACGTC. Translating gives CSARDPDQYEQYV.

The gene calls are TRBV27 and TRBJ1-4; D is ambiguous. The V gene's germline CDR1 is MNHEY and CDR2 SMNVEV (reference sequence). Trimming pared 0 bases from V and 5 bases from J, leaving 13 bases between. This CDR3 comprises 16 residues. The CDR3 loop reads CASSLSVAEVNEKLFF. For the CDR3, the DNA is TGTGCCAGCAGTTTATCGGTGGCAGAAGTAAATGAAAAACTGTTTTTT.

This clonotype was detected a few times. CDR3: CASSPWAGDYNEQFF. DNA for the CDR3: TGTGCCAGCAGCCCTTGGGCAGGGGATTACAATGAGCAGTTCTTC. This rearrangement joins TRBV14 to TRBJ2-1, with D maybe TRBD1 (6 bases). Germline CDR1 and CDR2: SGHDN and FVKESK. V lost 4 bases, J lost 4 bases, and 14 bases lay in between. The CDR3 has 15 residues.